Presented here are 19 T cell receptor beta chains from one specimen sequenced in a study of control samples from healthy donors and cancer patients. Assay: immunoSEQ multiplex PCR; the TCRdb copy retains only in-frame clones and omits some. The profile shows roughly 100,000 clones, almost 90% of them singletons. The sequenced sample consisted of blood. Receptors originate from a man under 40 in good health.

V is TRBV5-1 and J is TRBJ2-3, with TRBD2 matching over 7 bases. Germline values: CDR1 SGHRS, CDR2 YFSETQ. J was trimmed by 4 bases and V by 3 bases; bases with no gene match: 2. The CDR3 totals 13 residues. CDR3 loop: CASSSTSADTQYF. The DNA for the CDR3 is TGCGCCAGCAGCTCTACTAGCGCAGATACGCAGTATTTT. The complete variable domain, with remaining parts taken from reference TRBV5-1 and TRBJ2-3, reads KAGVTQTPRYLIKTRGQQVTLSCSPISGHRSVSWYQQTPGQGLQFLFEYFSETQRNKGNFPGRFSGRQFSNSRSEMNVSTLELGDSALYLCASSSTSADTQYFGPGTRLTVL.

The chain is built from TRBV28 and TRBJ2-7; TRBD1 is a possible D gene (7 bases). This CDR3 is built from 15 residues. Between the trimmed V and J ends, which lost 2 bases and 1 base, there was a span of 12 bases. Germline values: CDR1 MDHEN, CDR2 SYDVKM. CDR3 protein: CASSLGGTESYEQYF. For the CDR3, the DNA is TGTGCCAGCAGTTTAGGCGGGACAGAGTCCTACGAGCAGTACTTC.

The rearrangement joins TRBV12-3 or TRBV12-4 to TRBJ2-3; D is possibly TRBD1 (5 bases). Between the trimmed V and J ends, which lost 4 bases and 4 bases, there was a span of 9 bases. The length of the CDR3 is 13 residues. The CDR3 bases are TGTGCCAGCAGTTACAGGTCTGCAGATACGCAGTATTTT. Translation gives CASSYRSADTQYF.

The V and J genes are TRBV27 and TRBJ2-7; 9 nucleotides line up with TRBD1. This CDR3 has 16 amino acids. The trim removed 0 bases at V and 3 bases at J, leaving 6 bases unmatched. Germline V gene data show CDR1 as MNHEY and CDR2 as SMNVEV (reference sequence). CDR3 bases: TGTGCCAGCAGTTTATCAGGGACAGGGTCGAGCTACGAGCAGTACTTC. Protein sequence: CASSLSGTGSSYEQYF.

The chain is built from TRBV27 and TRBJ1-2; TRBD1 matches at 10 bases. After removal of 2 bases from V and 8 bases from J, the junction contained 8 bases not matched to a gene. The CDR3 length is 15 residues. Germline values: CDR1 MNHEY, CDR2 SMNVEV (reference sequence). This CDR3 is CASSLQTGGINGYTF. The CDR3 DNA sequence: TGTGCCAGCAGTTTACAGACAGGGGGCATCAACGGCTACACCTTC.

The chain employs TRBV18 and TRBJ2-2, with 9 bases lining up with TRBD1. This CDR3 spans 17 amino acids. V was pared by 5 bases and J by 5 bases, with 12 bases of the junction left unmatched. The V gene's germline CDR1 is KGHSH and CDR2 LQKENI. The CDR3 loop is CASSEPSGTGRTGELFF. The CDR3, as DNA: TGTGCCAGCTCAGAACCCTCCGGGACAGGGCGAACCGGGGAGCTGTTTTTT.

This chain uses TRBV10-3 with TRBJ1-5; 8 bases agree with TRBD1. V gave up 0 bases and J gave up 0 bases; unmatched junction bases: 1. CDR3 size: 16 residues. CDR1 ENHRY and CDR2 SYGVKD come from the germline V gene. The CDR3 loop is CAISESTGDSNQPQHF. The CDR3 DNA reads TGTGCCATCAGTGAGTCGACAGGGGATAGCAATCAGCCCCAGCATTTT.

This chain connects TRBV4-2 to TRBJ2-1; maybe TRBD2 (7 bases). Germline V gives CDR1 LGHNA, CDR2 YNFKEQ. Trimming cost V 3 bases and J 8 bases, with 38 bases left between them. The CDR3 is 22 residues long. The CDR3, as DNA: TGTGCCAGCAGCCACGACCAGAACGGGGGACATATTCTTTCGCGGGAGCAGCATGAGCAGTTCTTC. This sequence encodes CASSHDQNGGHILSREQHEQFF.

The V gene is TRBV5-1, the J gene TRBJ1-1, with TRBD1 as a possible D gene (6 bases). CDR1 and CDR2 from the germline V gene are SGHRS and YFSETQ. Trimming took off 1 base at V and 2 bases at J, with 15 bases between the two ends. CDR3 length: 16 residues. CDR3 DNA: TGCGCCAGCAGCTTGTGGGGGGCGCGGGCAAACACTGAAGCTTTCTTT. It encodes CASSLWGARANTEAFF. Full variable domain (rest looked up from reference TRBV5-1 and TRBJ1-1): KAGVTQTPRYLIKTRGQQVTLSCSPISGHRSVSWYQQTPGQGLQFLFEYFSETQRNKGNFPGRFSGRQFSNSRSEMNVSTLELGDSALYLCASSLWGARANTEAFFGQGTRLTVV.

The V call is TRBV28, the J call TRBJ1-5; 7 bases agree with TRBD1. CDR1 and CDR2 (germline): MDHEN, SYDVKM. V lost 7 bases and J lost 9; bases outside the gene matches: 9. The CDR3 spans 13 residues. Written as DNA, the CDR3 is TGTGCCAGCATTCTGAGGGGGCAAGGGCCCCAGCATTTT. It yields the protein CASILRGQGPQHF.

The chain couples TRBV7-9 to TRBJ2-5, with TRBD2 as a possible D gene (6 bases). Germline CDR1 is SEHNR and CDR2 is FQNEAQ (reference sequence). The CDR3 extends over 18 amino acids. Trimming removed 1 base at V and 1 base at J, with 19 bases between. The CDR3 sequence: CASSLDGRGVPLQETQYF. The CDR3, as DNA: TGTGCCAGCAGCTTAGACGGGAGAGGGGTCCCCCTCCAAGAGACCCAGTACTTC.

The chain employs TRBV21-1 and TRBJ2-7. TRBV21-1 is marked as a pseudogene. CDR3 length: 14 amino acids. As DNA, the CDR3 is TGTGCCAGCAGCCACCGGGACGGCCACTACGAGCAGTACTTC. Protein sequence: CASSHRDGHYEQYF.

This chain joins TRBV25-1 and TRBJ2-5, with TRBD1 matching over 9 bases. Trimming removed 6 bases from V and 2 bases from J; junction bases left unmatched: 7. The CDR3 is made up of 15 amino acids. The V gene's germline CDR1 is MGHDK and CDR2 SYGVNS. The CDR3 bases are TGTGCCAGCAGACAGACAGGGGGAGGGCAAGAGACCCAGTACTTC. This encodes CASRQTGGGQETQYF.

This clone was counted a single time. The CDR3 spells CASSLRGSNEKLFF. DNA of the CDR3: TGTGCCAGCAGTCTACGGGGATCGAATGAAAAACTGTTTTTT. The chain recombines TRBV6-2 or TRBV6-3 with TRBJ1-4, with no clear D. The CDR3 has 14 residues. V lost 5 bases and J lost 5, with 12 bases in between. Germline CDR1 is MNHEY and CDR2 is SVGEGT.

The chain is built from TRBV14 and TRBJ2-7; D possibly corresponds to TRBD2 (5 bases). The CDR3 has 15 residues. The ends were cut back, 4 bases at V and 0 bases at J, with 13 bases in the middle. Germline V gene data show CDR1 as SGHDN and CDR2 as FVKESK. CDR3 loop: CASSLHHAGSYEQYF. CDR3 nucleotides: TGTGCCAGCAGCCTCCACCACGCGGGCTCCTACGAGCAGTACTTC. Supplemented by reference TRBV14 and TRBJ2-7, the full variable domain reads EAGVTQFPSHSVIEKGQTVTLRCDPISGHDNLYWYRRVMGKEIKFLLHFVKESKQDESGMPNNRFLAERTGGTYSTLKVQPAELEDSGVYFCASSLHHAGSYEQYFGPGTRLTVT.

CDR3 amino acids: CASSAMDQNYGYTF. The CDR3 coding sequence is TGTGCCAGCAGCGCGATGGACCAAAACTATGGCTACACCTTC. The chain links TRBV5-4 to TRBJ1-2; no clear D. Germline V gene data show CDR1 as SGHNT and CDR2 as YYREEE (reference sequence). V lost 4 bases and J 2 bases, leaving 12 bases between the germline ends. There are 14 residues in the CDR3.

This chain connects TRBV5-6 to TRBJ2-7; TRBD1 agrees at 8 bases. V lost 4 bases to trimming and J lost 6 bases; unmatched junction nucleotides: 12. Germline lookup yields CDR1 SGHDT and CDR2 YYEEEE. CDR3 length: 15 residues. The CDR3 spells CASSGTGTGGREQYF. DNA of the CDR3: TGTGCCAGCAGCGGAACCGGGACAGGTGGGCGCGAGCAGTACTTC. The full variable domain, its missing parts supplied by reference TRBV5-6 and TRBJ2-7, is DAGVTQSPTHLIKTRGQQVTLRCSPKSGHDTVSWYQQALGQGPQFIFQYYEEEERQRGNFPDRFSGHQFPNYSSELNVNALLLGDSALYLCASSGTGTGGREQYFGPGTRLTVT.

The rearrangement uses TRBV4-1 and TRBJ2-1, with D perhaps being TRBD1 or TRBD2 (5 bases each). V was trimmed by 3 bases and J by 8 bases, leaving 14 bases between them. Per the germline V gene, CDR1 is MGHRA and CDR2 is YSYEKL. This CDR3 spans 14 amino acids. CDR3 nucleotides: TGCGCCAGCAGCCACCCAGGGACGGAGGATGAGCAGTTCTTC. It encodes CASSHPGTEDEQFF.

V usage is TRBV18 and J usage is TRBJ2-2; the match to TRBD1 covers 9 bases. Germline V gene lookup returns CDR1 KGHSH and CDR2 LQKENI. The CDR3 length is 15 residues. J gave up 9 bases and V 2 bases, and 7 bases lay outside the gene matches. The CDR3 sequence is CASSPRQGDIRELFF. In DNA, the CDR3 is TGTGCCAGCTCACCAAGACAGGGGGATATCCGGGAGCTGTTTTTT.